Below are 20 T cell receptor beta chains sequenced from a single sample in a study of blood T cell repertoires in COVID-19. The protocol was immunoSEQ multiplex PCR, while the TCRdb copy is restricted to in-frame clones and leaves out a portion. The sample has under 400,000 clones; approximately 88% are singletons. The sequenced material came from peripheral blood. These TCRs come from a woman in her twenties or thirties with COVID-19, enrolled during active disease.

The chain employs TRBV5-1 and TRBJ1-6, with D hard to call. V was cut by 0 bases and J by 5 bases, with 9 bases left in between. The CDR3 length is 15 residues. CDR1 is SGHRS and CDR2 is YFSETQ in the germline V gene. CDR3 bases: TGCGCCAGCAGCTTGGGTGGACTGAATAATTCACCCCTCCACTTT. Encoded protein: CASSLGGLNNSPLHF.

This rearrangement joins TRBV13 to TRBJ1-2, with D uncertain. The CDR3 spans 14 residues. CDR1 and CDR2 (germline): PRHDT, FYEKMQ (reference sequence). Between the trimmed V and J ends, which lost 0 bases and 8 bases, there was a span of 13 bases. CDR3 DNA: TGTGCCAGCAGCTTAGGGGCTCGGGAAGGAGGCTACACCTTC. It encodes CASSLGAREGGYTF. The whole variable domain, remainder taken from reference TRBV13 and TRBJ1-2, is AAGVIQSPRHLIKEKRETATLKCYPIPRHDTVYWYQQGPGQDPQFLISFYEKMQSDKGSIPDRFSAQQFSDYHSELNMSSLELGDSALYFCASSLGAREGGYTFGSGTRLTVV.

This clone came up a few times. Other DNA sequences in this specimen translate into the identical CDR3. The chain is built from TRBV2 and TRBJ1-5, with 8 bases identical to TRBD1. The ends lost 5 bases at V and 6 bases at J; junction bases unmatched: 6. This CDR3 is built from 14 residues. Germline V gene lookup returns CDR1 SNHLY and CDR2 FYNNEI. This CDR3 is CASSPQGVGQPQHF. In DNA form, the CDR3 reads TGTGCCAGCAGTCCACAGGGGGTCGGTCAGCCCCAGCATTTT.

V gene TRBV30 combines with J gene TRBJ2-7, with a weak D call TRBD2 (5 bases). Trimming took 3 bases from V and 3 from J, leaving 12 bases between them. Germline-derived CDR1 and CDR2 are GTSNPN and SVGIG (reference sequence). The CDR3 is 13 residues long. The chain's CDR3 is CAWSDTRNYEQYF. CDR3 DNA: TGTGCCTGGAGCGACACTAGAAACTACGAGCAGTACTTC. The full variable domain, rest sourced from reference TRBV30 and TRBJ2-7, is SQTIHQWPATLVQPVGSPLSLECTVEGTSNPNLYWYRQAAGRGLQLLFYSVGIGQISSEVPQNLSASRPQDRQFILSSKKLLLSDSGFYLCAWSDTRNYEQYFGPGTRLTVT.

The chain carries TRBV4-1 and TRBJ2-1, with D perhaps TRBD1 (6 bases). V was shortened by 0 bases and J by 3 bases, with 9 bases between the two germline ends. The germline V gene encodes CDR1 MGHRA and CDR2 YSYEKL. The CDR3 is 15 amino acids. For the CDR3, the DNA is TGCGCCAGCAGCCAAGATCTAGGGGGCTACAATGAGCAGTTCTTC. Translated, it gives CASSQDLGGYNEQFF.

The chain employs TRBV28 and TRBJ1-1; D unclear. Germline V gives CDR1 MDHEN, CDR2 SYDVKM. Trimming removed 4 bases at V and 2 bases at J, with 11 bases between. CDR3 length: 14 amino acids. CDR3 in DNA: TGTGCCAGCAGTTACGAGGGAGGAAACACTGAAGCTTTCTTT. Its protein product is CASSYEGGNTEAFF.

This rearrangement joins TRBV2 to TRBJ1-2; perhaps TRBD1 as D (5 bases). V was trimmed by 2 bases and J by 8 bases, leaving 18 bases between them. CDR1 and CDR2 from the germline V gene are SNHLY and FYNNEI. The CDR3 totals 15 residues. This chain's CDR3 is CASSEITGPYWGYTF. CDR3 nucleotides: TGTGCCAGCAGTGAAATCACAGGACCCTATTGGGGCTACACCTTC.

V is TRBV27 and J is TRBJ2-6; 8 nucleotides match TRBD1. CDR3 length equals 18 residues. The V gene's germline CDR1 is MNHEY and CDR2 SMNVEV (reference sequence). The junction had 10 bases not matched to a gene; V was cut back by 6 bases and J by 0 bases. The CDR3 nucleotides read TGTGCCAGCAGACCAGGGGGCGTTATAAGCTCTGGGGCCAACGTCCTGACTTTC. Protein: CASRPGGVISSGANVLTF.

The rearrangement joins TRBV4-3 to TRBJ1-5; D is uncertain. The CDR3 length is 15 residues. Trimming took off 0 bases at V and 5 bases at J, with 11 bases between the two ends. Germline CDR1 is LGHNA and CDR2 is YSLEER. CDR3 bases: TGCGCCAGCAGCCAAGATCGGAGGCGTGATCAGCCCCAGCATTTT. Its protein is CASSQDRRRDQPQHF.

The rearrangement joins TRBV5-8 to TRBJ2-5; 10 nucleotides align to TRBD2. CDR1 is SGHTS and CDR2 is YDEGEE in the germline V gene. The CDR3 extends over 17 amino acids. J was trimmed by 2 bases and V by 0 bases; bases with no gene match: 7. The CDR3 sequence is CASSLDPSGGPQETQYF. The CDR3 nucleotides read TGTGCCAGCAGCTTGGACCCTAGCGGGGGACCGCAAGAGACCCAGTACTTC.

The V gene is TRBV29-1, the J gene TRBJ2-3, with D tentatively TRBD2 (5 bases). The germline gives CDR1 SQVTM, CDR2 ANQGSEA. The CDR3 covers 12 residues. V was shortened by 5 bases and J by 5 bases, with 11 bases between the two germline ends. The CDR3 DNA follows: TGCAGCGTTATGGAGGTCAAAGATACGCAGTATTTT. It specifies CSVMEVKDTQYF.

The V and J genes are TRBV5-8 and TRBJ2-5, with 9 nucleotides matching TRBD1. CDR1 and CDR2 (germline): SGHTS, YDEGEE. The CDR3 is 14 residues long. Trimming took 4 bases from V and 5 from J; bases not matched to a gene: 6. CDR3 nucleotides: TGTGCCAGCAGCCGGGACAGGGCCGGGGAGACCCAGTACTTC. This sequence encodes CASSRDRAGETQYF.

The chain carries TRBV7-9 and TRBJ1-2, with 7 bases fitting TRBD1. After removal of 6 bases from V and 6 bases from J, the junction contained 4 bases not matched to a gene. The CDR3 consists of 12 residues. Germline V gene lookup returns CDR1 SEHNR and CDR2 FQNEAQ (reference sequence). The DNA for the CDR3 is TGTGCCAGCAGAGGGGGCCGGCATGGCTACACCTTC. Translating it yields CASRGGRHGYTF.

The chain is built from TRBV29-1 and TRBJ1-2, with D possibly being TRBD1 (6 bases). Trimming removed 6 bases from V and 0 bases from J, with 11 bases in between. Germline V gene lookup returns CDR1 SQVTM and CDR2 ANQGSEA. The CDR3 has 13 amino acids. DNA of the CDR3: TGCAGCGTGCCGGGACAAACTAACTATGGCTACACCTTC. Translation: CSVPGQTNYGYTF. Full variable domain (remainder filled in from reference TRBV29-1 and TRBJ1-2): SAVISQKPSRDICQRGTSLTIQCQVDSQVTMMFWYRQQPGQSLTLIATANQGSEATYESGFVIDKFPISRPNLTFSTLTVSNMSPEDSSIYLCSVPGQTNYGYTFGSGTRLTVV.

The rearrangement uses TRBV9 and TRBJ2-2; tentatively, D is TRBD2 (6 bases). Germline V gene lookup returns CDR1 SGDLS and CDR2 YYNGEE. The V end was cut by 3 bases, the J end by 4 bases, with 13 bases between. The CDR3 contains 15 residues. The CDR3 loop reads CASSATRGTTGELFF. CDR3 coding DNA: TGTGCCAGCAGCGCGACTAGAGGGACCACCGGGGAGCTGTTTTTT.

The chain recombines TRBV2 with TRBJ1-4; D might be TRBD1 (5 bases). CDR3 size: 14 residues. V lost 4 bases and J lost 7, with 13 bases in between. CDR1 SNHLY and CDR2 FYNNEI come from the germline V gene. The CDR3 is CASSGQGIAEKLFF. The CDR3 nucleotides read TGTGCCAGCAGTGGGCAGGGCATCGCTGAAAAACTGTTTTTT.

The genes are TRBV7-6 and TRBJ2-2; TRBD2 aligns across 11 bases. Trimming cost V 5 bases and J 5 bases; bases outside gene matches: 7. Looked up from germline, CDR1 is SGHVS and CDR2 is FNYEAQ. The CDR3 runs 16 residues. The CDR3 loop reads CASSTLAGERTGELFF. CDR3 sequence (DNA): TGTGCCAGCAGCACACTAGCGGGGGAACGAACCGGGGAGCTGTTTTTT.

V is TRBV19 and J is TRBJ2-7; the match to TRBD1 covers 7 bases. The CDR3 spans 14 residues. Looked up from germline, CDR1 is LNHDA and CDR2 is SQIVND (reference sequence). After removal of 6 bases from V and 1 base from J, the junction contained 6 bases not matched to a gene. The CDR3 here is CASSRQGLSYEQYF. The CDR3 coding sequence is TGTGCCAGTAGCCGACAGGGTTTATCCTACGAGCAGTACTTC.

This rearrangement joins TRBV9 to TRBJ1-1; 10 positions agree with TRBD1. Unmatched junction bases numbered 6, after V lost 4 bases and J lost 6 bases. This CDR3 is 14 amino acids long. Germline V gene lookup returns CDR1 SGDLS and CDR2 YYNGEE. The CDR3 loop is CASSYRDRGSEAFF. The DNA of the CDR3 is TGTGCCAGCAGCTACCGGGACAGGGGATCTGAAGCTTTCTTT.

CDR3 in DNA: TGTGCCAGCTGCCTGGAGGTGAACACTGAAGCTTTCTTT. Amino acid sequence: CASCLEVNTEAFF. This chain joins TRBV7-9 and TRBJ1-1, with no clear D. Per the germline V gene, CDR1 is SEHNR and CDR2 is FQNEAQ (reference sequence). The CDR3 runs to 13 residues. Trimming left V 8 bases short and J 0 bases short, with 10 bases between.